These 9 T cell receptor beta chains share one sample of origin, sequenced in a study of beta chain features in type 1 diabetes. Since all of the isolated RNA was reverse transcribed, expressed TCRB transcripts were what got sequenced. TCRdb keeps only in-frame clones here, not all; method: immunoSEQ multiplex PCR. Among about 330,000 clones listed, roughly 11% were seen once. The sample comprised naive CD4+ T cells from blood. The source is a woman in her 30s in good health.

This clone was observed a handful of times. This chain connects TRBV19 to TRBJ2-1, with 8 bases identical to TRBD2. The germline V gene encodes CDR1 LNHDA and CDR2 SQIVND (reference sequence). The CDR3 runs to 17 residues. Trimming removed 6 bases from V and 0 bases from J; junction bases left unmatched: 10. In DNA form, the CDR3 reads TGTGCCAGTAGAGTACTAGCGGTAGAGAGCTCCTACAATGAGCAGTTCTTC. Protein: CASRVLAVESSYNEQFF.

The chain couples TRBV5-4 to TRBJ2-5; TRBD1 is a possible D gene (6 bases). Germline values: CDR1 SGHNT, CDR2 YYREEE (reference sequence). Between the trimmed V and J ends, which lost 4 bases and 1 base, there was a span of 17 bases. The CDR3 is 16 residues long. CDR3 amino acids: CASSTGPSGIQETQYF. CDR3 bases: TGTGCCAGCAGCACAGGGCCCTCGGGGATCCAAGAGACCCAGTACTTC.

The chain has TRBV19 and TRBJ1-5; D gene ambiguous. The length of the CDR3 is 15 residues. Looked up from germline, CDR1 is LNHDA and CDR2 is SQIVND (reference sequence). V was shortened by 10 bases and J by 0 bases, with 16 bases between the two germline ends. This CDR3 reads CAIPLRVHSNQPQHF. CDR3 in DNA: TGTGCCATCCCTCTCCGGGTGCATAGCAATCAGCCCCAGCATTTT.

The V gene is TRBV28, the J gene TRBJ2-1; 11 bases are shared with TRBD1. The CDR3 totals 15 residues. V gave up 3 bases and J gave up 9 bases; unmatched junction bases: 7. Germline values: CDR1 MDHEN, CDR2 SYDVKM. The CDR3, as DNA: TGTGCCAGCAGTTTCCCCGGGACAGGGGGATCTGAGCAGTTCTTC. This encodes CASSFPGTGGSEQFF.

This clone was recorded a few times. The chain carries TRBV19 and TRBJ1-1, with no clear D. This CDR3 has 15 residues. With 7 bases removed from V and 1 base from J, the gap between germline ends came to 16 bases. Germline CDR1 reads LNHDA; CDR2 reads SQIVND (reference sequence). The CDR3 nucleotides are TGTGCCAGTATAACGCAGGCGCCGCGGAACACTGAAGCTTTCTTT. Amino acid sequence: CASITQAPRNTEAFF.

The chain links TRBV19 to TRBJ2-1; 9 bases fit TRBD2. The germline V gene encodes CDR1 LNHDA and CDR2 SQIVND (reference sequence). V trimming: 7 bases; J trimming: 14 bases; junction bases outside the gene matches: 15. The CDR3 loop spans 14 amino acids. Here the CDR3 DNA reads TGTGCCAGTAAAGAGGTAGCGGGGGAGAGGATGGAGTTCTTC. This gives the protein CASKEVAGERMEFF.

This clone was observed a few times. Other DNA variants within this sample encode the same CDR3. V gene TRBV9 combines with J gene TRBJ2-7; 8 bases are shared with TRBD1. Germline V lookup: CDR1 SGDLS, CDR2 YYNGEE. The V segment lost 4 bases and the J segment 2 bases; nucleotides outside the gene matches: 5. CDR3 length: 14 amino acids. The CDR3 DNA sequence: TGTGCCAGCAGCCCTCGGACAGGGACCTACGAGCAGTACTTC. Translated, it gives CASSPRTGTYEQYF.

The chain couples TRBV7-9 to TRBJ2-7; D remains ambiguous. V lost 3 bases and J 3 bases, leaving 15 bases between the germline ends. Germline CDR1 SEHNR, CDR2 FQNEAQ (reference sequence). The CDR3 is 15 amino acids. CDR3 protein: CASSFGSGTYYEQYF. The CDR3 nucleotides read TGTGCCAGCAGCTTCGGGTCCGGAACTTACTACGAGCAGTACTTC.

The gene calls are TRBV9 and TRBJ1-2, with D perhaps matching TRBD1 (6 bases). Germline CDR1 is SGDLS and CDR2 is YYNGEE. This CDR3 has 13 amino acids. V gave up 3 bases and J gave up 8 bases, with 14 bases separating them. Written as DNA, the CDR3 is TGTGCCAGCAGCGGTGCAGCAGGGGAAGGCTACACCTTC. This sequence encodes CASSGAAGEGYTF.